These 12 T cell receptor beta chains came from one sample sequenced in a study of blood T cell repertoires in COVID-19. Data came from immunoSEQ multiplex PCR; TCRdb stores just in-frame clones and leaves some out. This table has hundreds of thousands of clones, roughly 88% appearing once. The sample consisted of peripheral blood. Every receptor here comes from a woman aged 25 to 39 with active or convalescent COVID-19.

The CDR3 region has the DNA TGTGCCAGTTCGGGGACAGGGAGATCTTTTGGGTCACCCCTCCACTTT. This codes for CASSGTGRSFGSPLHF. The chain uses TRBV19 and TRBJ1-6; 9 nucleotides align to TRBD1. This CDR3 has 16 amino acids. V shed 8 bases, J shed 10 bases, and the junction held 15 bases outside the gene matches. CDR1 is LNHDA and CDR2 is SQIVND in the germline V gene (reference sequence).

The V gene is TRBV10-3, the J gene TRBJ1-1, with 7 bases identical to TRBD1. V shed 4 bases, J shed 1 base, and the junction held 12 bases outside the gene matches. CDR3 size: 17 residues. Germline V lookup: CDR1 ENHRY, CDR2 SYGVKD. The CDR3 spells CAISAGYQGGGNTEAFF. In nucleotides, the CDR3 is TGTGCCATCAGTGCGGGCTACCAGGGGGGAGGGAACACTGAAGCTTTCTTT.

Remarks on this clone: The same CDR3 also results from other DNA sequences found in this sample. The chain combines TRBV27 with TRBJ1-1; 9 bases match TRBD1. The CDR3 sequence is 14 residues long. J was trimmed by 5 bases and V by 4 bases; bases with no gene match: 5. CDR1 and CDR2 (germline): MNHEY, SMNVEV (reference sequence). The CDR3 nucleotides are TGTGCCAGCAGTTCGGACAGGGGAGGGACTGAAGCTTTCTTT. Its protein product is CASSSDRGGTEAFF.

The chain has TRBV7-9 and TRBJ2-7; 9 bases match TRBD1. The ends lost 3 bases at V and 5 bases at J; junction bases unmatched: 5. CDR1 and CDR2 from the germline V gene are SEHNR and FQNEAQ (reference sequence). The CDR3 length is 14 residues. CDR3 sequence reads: CASSLGWTGDEQYF. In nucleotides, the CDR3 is TGTGCCAGCAGCTTGGGGTGGACAGGGGACGAGCAGTACTTC.

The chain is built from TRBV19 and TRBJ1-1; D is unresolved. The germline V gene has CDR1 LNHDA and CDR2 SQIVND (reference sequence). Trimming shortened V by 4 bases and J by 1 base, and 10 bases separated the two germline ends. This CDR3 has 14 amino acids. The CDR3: CASSTMGRNTEAFF. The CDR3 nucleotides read TGTGCCAGTAGTACGATGGGCAGGAACACTGAAGCTTTCTTT.

As DNA, the CDR3 is TGTGCCAGCAGACCCCAGGGGGCTATTAATGAAAAACTGTTTTTT. Translating gives CASRPQGAINEKLFF. The rearrangement joins TRBV2 to TRBJ1-4, with TRBD1 matching over 8 bases. V lost 6 bases to trimming and J lost 4 bases; unmatched junction nucleotides: 7. CDR1 is SNHLY, CDR2 FYNNEI, per germline. The CDR3 has 15 amino acids.

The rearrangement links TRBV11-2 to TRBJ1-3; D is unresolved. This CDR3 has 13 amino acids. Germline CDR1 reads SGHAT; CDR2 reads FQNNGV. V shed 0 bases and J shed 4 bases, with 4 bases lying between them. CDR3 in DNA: TGTGCCAGCAGCTTAGATCAAGGAAACACCATATATTTT. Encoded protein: CASSLDQGNTIYF.

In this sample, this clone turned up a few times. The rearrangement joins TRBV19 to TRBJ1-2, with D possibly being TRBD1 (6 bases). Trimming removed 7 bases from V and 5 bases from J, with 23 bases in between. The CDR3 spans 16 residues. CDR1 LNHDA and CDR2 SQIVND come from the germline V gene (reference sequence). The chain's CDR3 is CASTNLGMEGGYGYTF. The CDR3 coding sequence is TGTGCCAGTACAAACCTAGGGATGGAAGGGGGATATGGCTACACCTTC.

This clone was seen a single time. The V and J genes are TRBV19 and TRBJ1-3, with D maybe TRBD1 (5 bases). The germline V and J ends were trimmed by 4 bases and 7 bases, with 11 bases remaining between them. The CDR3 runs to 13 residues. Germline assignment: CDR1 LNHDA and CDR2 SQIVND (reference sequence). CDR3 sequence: CASSKARGNTIYF. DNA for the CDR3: TGTGCCAGTAGTAAGGCGCGGGGCAACACCATATATTTT.

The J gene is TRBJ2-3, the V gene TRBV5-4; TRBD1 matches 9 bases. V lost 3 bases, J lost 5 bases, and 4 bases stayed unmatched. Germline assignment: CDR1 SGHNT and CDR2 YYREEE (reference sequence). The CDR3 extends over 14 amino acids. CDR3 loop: CASSWDRAVDTQYF. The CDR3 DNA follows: TGTGCCAGCAGCTGGGACAGGGCGGTAGATACGCAGTATTTT.

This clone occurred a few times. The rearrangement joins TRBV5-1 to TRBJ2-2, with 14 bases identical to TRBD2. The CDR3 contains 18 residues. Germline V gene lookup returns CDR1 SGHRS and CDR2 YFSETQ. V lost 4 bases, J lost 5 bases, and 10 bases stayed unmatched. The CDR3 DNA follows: TGCGCCAGCAGCCCCCCGACTAGCGGGGGGGCAAATACCGGGGAGCTGTTTTTT. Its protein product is CASSPPTSGGANTGELFF.

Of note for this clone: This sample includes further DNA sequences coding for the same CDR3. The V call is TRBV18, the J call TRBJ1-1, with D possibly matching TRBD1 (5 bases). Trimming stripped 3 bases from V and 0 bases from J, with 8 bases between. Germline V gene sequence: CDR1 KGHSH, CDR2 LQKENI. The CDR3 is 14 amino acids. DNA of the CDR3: TGTGCCAGCTCACCCGACAGACTGAACACTGAAGCTTTCTTT. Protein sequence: CASSPDRLNTEAFF.